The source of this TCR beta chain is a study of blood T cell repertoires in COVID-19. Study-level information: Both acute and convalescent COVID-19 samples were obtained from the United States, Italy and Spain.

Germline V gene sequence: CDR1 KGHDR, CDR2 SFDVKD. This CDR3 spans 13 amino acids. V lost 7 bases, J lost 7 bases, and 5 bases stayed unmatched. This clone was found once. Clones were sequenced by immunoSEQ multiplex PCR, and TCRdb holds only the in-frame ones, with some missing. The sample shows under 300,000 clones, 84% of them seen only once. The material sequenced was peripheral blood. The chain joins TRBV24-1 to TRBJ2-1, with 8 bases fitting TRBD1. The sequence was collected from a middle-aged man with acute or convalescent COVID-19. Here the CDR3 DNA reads TGTGCCACCAGCAACAGGGGGACGAATGAGCAGTTCTTC. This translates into CATSNRGTNEQFF.